This TCR beta chain was profiled in a study of early stage breast cancer tumors. Study context: Most invasive tumors, about 70% of the 16, were ER+/PR+/HER2-.

Only in-frame clones appear in the TCRdb table, and some are missing; sequencing was by immunoSEQ multiplex PCR. This sample has 39,000 or so clones, with about 78% found just once. There are 16 residues in the CDR3. Losses at the gene ends were 2 bases for V and 3 bases for J; bases not matched to a gene: 6. Germline CDR1 MNHEY, CDR2 SVGAGI. Worth noting for this clone: The target antigen is unknown.

Overall study findings and caveats: Comparing each tissue with blood distinguished tumor from normal in 14 of 16 patients. Commonly generated sequences made up most enriched TCRB sequences shared between patients.

The sequenced sample was blood. V and J are TRBV6-5 and TRBJ2-1; TRBD1 agrees at 8 bases. The sequence derives from a person aged 45-60 years with breast cancer. The CDR3 sequence: CASSYLGQGSYNEQFF. The CDR3 nucleotides read TGTGCCAGCAGTTACCTCGGACAGGGAAGCTACAATGAGCAGTTCTTC.